This section outlines one T cell receptor beta chain sequence together with its context. Only a few counts were recorded for this clonotype. Its antigen has not been determined. Base quality data are lacking; no much larger clone is found one base away. The sample is drawn from a study of identical twins (dated by TCRdb to about 2016). The study in broad terms: TCR alpha and beta repertoires from monozygotic twins, unrelated adults of various ages and cord blood were deep-sequenced to test whether fetal clonotypes persist. Replicate twin experiments were performed at different times using different library preparation protocols to rule out contamination.

Results the study describes overall, beyond this receptor: Compared with coincidental sharing between unrelated individuals, out-of-frame TCR alpha sequences shared between twins had an excess of sequences with low generation probability. Zero-insertion analyses could be partly confounded by invariant T cells such as MAIT and iNKT, although diverse VJ usage argued against such confounding for most clonotypes. In monozygotic twins, recombination models systematically underestimated out-of-frame TCR alpha sharing, but the models matched the sharing seen between unrelated individuals. Excess twin sharing in beta out-of-frame sequences was weaker because fewer shared sequences lowered the signal-to-noise ratio. Conclusions relied on cross-sectional statistical analysis, since the same donors could not be followed over many years. Abundant cord blood beta clonotypes carried fewer insertions; young adult naive repertoires showed a weaker similar trend, while memory repertoires showed none.

The CDR3 goes from the cysteine to the phenylalanine over 15 residues. Just the 45-base CDR3 DNA is kept, in frame starting at base 1. Trimming at the junction amounts to 5 bases on V and 0 bases on J, and the germline ends lie 14 bases apart. The protocol used for the library was 5' RACE. The data were produced on an Illumina HiSeq 2000. Template switching introduced a universal primer binding site; the final cDNA contained a unique molecular identifier, enabling accurate counting of TCR cDNA molecules. First-strand cDNA for TCR alpha and beta chains was synthesized from specific primers in the conserved constant-segment region. To control for contamination, every cDNA library was double barcoded, receiving both a SMART-Mk sample barcode and Illumina barcodes. TruSeq adapter sequences and Illumina sample barcodes were added in two successive PCR steps. TCR alpha and beta cDNA libraries were sequenced on the Illumina HiSeq platform with custom primers. For the original study's pipeline: MiGEC processed the raw reads to extract unique molecular identifiers, while MiXCR was used to determine the CDR3 positions. Recombination models were inferred per individual with the repgenHMM and IGoR tools using an EM algorithm. Shared clonotypes were analyzed with the tcR package in R, and sharing was normalized by the product of cloneset sizes. To study raw recombination without the effects of thymic and clonal selection, out-of-frame nonproductive sequences were analyzed. TCRdb trimmed public reads at Q25 via fastp, called clones via MiXCR and kept in-frame beta chains. For every CDR3 protein sequence, its rows merge into one entry that carries the most common genes and DNA. TCRdb, not the authors, supplied the V and J calls. This sample has about 900,000 distinct CDR3 sequences in its table, and roughly 12% of those were observed once. The leading ten clones occupy 1.5% to 2% of the sample.

All donors were healthy Caucasians. The twin cohort consisted of three pairs of female monozygotic twins, all aged roughly 18 to 30 years. The RNA used for TCR libraries was isolated from peripheral blood mononuclear cells. The same data also went into a second study, on yellow fever vaccine responses in identical twins. As the second study states: According to the authors, in identical twins the way T cells responded to vaccination appeared partly convergent and partly personalized. The study precisely tracked vaccine-responding T cell clones in identical twins.

This TCR came from a young woman in good health. Sequencing was carried out using PBMCs. The sequence links TRBV12-3 or TRBV12-4 to TRBJ2-7; D gene: possibly TRBD2, on 6 matching bases. The CDR3 region has the sequence CASSPPGGTSYEQYF. The nucleotide sequence reads TGTGCCAGCAGTCCACCCGGAGGGACCTCCTACGAGCAGTACTTC.